Reported below is one T cell receptor (beta chain). Its antigen is unidentified. This specimen comes from a study of STAT5B mutations in CD4+ large granular lymphocyte leukemia. TCRdb's table, derived via immunoSEQ multiplex PCR, lists solely in-frame clones and lacks some. Among roughly 25,000 clones listed, around three quarters were seen once. Study-level results: Main leukemic clonotypes were patient-specific, but 25% appeared at low frequency elsewhere.

Material: CD4+ T cells from blood buffy coats. This receptor was obtained from a human donor in good health.

This CDR3 is CASNTGATNEKLFF. The DNA for the CDR3 is TGTGCCAGCAATACAGGGGCAACTAATGAAAAACTGTTTTTT. The chain links TRBV6-1 to TRBJ1-4; TRBD1 matches 7 bases. The CDR3 is made up of 14 amino acids. Germline V gives CDR1 MNHNS, CDR2 SASEGT. With V trimmed by 7 bases and J by 0 bases, 2 bases remained unmatched.